This entry describes one T cell receptor beta chain. Its antigen is not identified. MiXCR was run by TCRdb on the 5' RACE reads, yielding one entry per CDR3 protein. The repertoire holds about 630,000 distinct CDR3 sequences, with roughly an eighth as singletons. Trimming removed 6 bases from V and 4 bases from J, with 15 bases in between. The CDR3 has 15 amino acids. The germline V gene has CDR1 MDHEN and CDR2 SYDVKM. The data were obtained in a study of T cells after yellow fever vaccination. Study context: Where fractions had low cell numbers, libraries were prepared from them with the SMART-Seq v4 Ultra Low Input RNA kit.

General observations from the study: In post-booster samples, most primary-vaccination clones reappeared (roughly 96% CD4, over 70% CD8). One caveat is that FACS-sorted repertoires could contain abundant clonotypes contaminating from the bulk population.

Specimen: PBMCs, collected on the day of the yellow fever booster vaccination. The chain joins TRBV28 to TRBJ2-2, with D tentatively TRBD2 (6 bases). The clonotype was recovered from a man aged 25-45 years who received the YFV17D yellow fever vaccine. The CDR3 DNA is TGTGCCAGCAGCCGGTTGCAGCGGGCCACCGGGGAGCTGTTTTTT. It translates to CASSRLQRATGELFF.